These 7 T cell receptor beta chains share one sample of origin, sequenced in a study of cytomegalovirus exposure and HLA in healthy donors. This PCR relied on a set of 60 Vbeta primers and 13 Jbeta primers. Profiled with immunoSEQ multiplex PCR; TCRdb holds only in-frame clones, not every one. This table holds 83,000 or so clones, about four fifths found once. Sequencing was done on a sample of PBMCs. These receptors all come from a woman in her 40s in good health and CMV-seropositive.

The chain uses TRBV30 and TRBJ2-7, with TRBD2 matching 9 bases. The trim removed 5 bases at V and 3 bases at J, leaving 5 bases unmatched. The germline V gene has CDR1 GTSNPN and CDR2 SVGIG (reference sequence). The CDR3 runs 13 residues. The CDR3 protein is CAWSSGEFYEQYF. CDR3 in DNA: TGTGCCTGGTCTAGCGGGGAATTCTACGAGCAGTACTTC.

Only a few counts were recorded for this clone. The chain has TRBV7-9 and TRBJ2-5; D remains unclear. The CDR3 is 15 amino acids. The ends were cut back, 5 bases at V and 2 bases at J, with 15 bases in the middle. Looked up from germline, CDR1 is SEHNR and CDR2 is FQNEAQ (reference sequence). The chain's CDR3 is CASSLTADRQETQYF. In DNA form, the CDR3 reads TGTGCCAGCAGCCTAACCGCGGATAGACAAGAGACCCAGTACTTC.

V is TRBV11-1 and J is TRBJ2-7; 9 bases map to TRBD1. The germline gives CDR1 SGHAT, CDR2 FQDESV (reference sequence). The CDR3 contains 14 residues. Germline trimming cut 5 bases from V and 7 bases from J; bases unmatched to any gene: 9. The CDR3 coding sequence is TGTGCCAGCAGCCACGGACAGGGGCTGAGAGAGCAGTACTTC. It codes for CASSHGQGLREQYF.

This sequence joins TRBV30 and TRBJ2-3, with TRBD1 identical over 9 bases. The CDR3 loop spans 14 amino acids. Germline V gene lookup returns CDR1 GTSNPN and CDR2 SVGIG (reference sequence). V shed 5 bases and J 5 bases; nucleotides not matched to a gene: 8. Here the CDR3 reads CAWDGQGIGDTQYF. CDR3 bases: TGTGCCTGGGACGGACAGGGGATCGGAGATACGCAGTATTTT.

The V gene is TRBV9, the J gene TRBJ2-7, with TRBD2 matching over 8 bases. CDR1 and CDR2 from the germline V gene are SGDLS and YYNGEE. V was clipped by 2 bases and J by 2 bases; unmatched bases: 6. This CDR3 comprises 15 residues. CDR3: CASSVSSGGTYEQYF. Here the CDR3 DNA reads TGTGCCAGCAGCGTGTCGAGCGGGGGCACCTACGAGCAGTACTTC.

The rearrangement links TRBV25-1 to TRBJ2-3; D remains ambiguous. Per germline, CDR1 MGHDK and CDR2 SYGVNS. V dropped 1 base and J dropped 5 bases, with 4 bases sitting between them. There are 12 residues in the CDR3. CDR3 amino acids: CASSESLDTQYF. The CDR3 coding sequence is TGTGCCAGCAGTGAATCCTTAGATACGCAGTATTTT.

DNA for the CDR3: TGCAGTCTCGGCGAGCAGTACTTC. Its translation: CSLGEQYF. This chain links TRBV20-1 with TRBJ2-7; D uncertain. The germline gives CDR1 DFQATT, CDR2 SNEGSKA (reference sequence). The CDR3 is 8 residues long. The V end was cut by 8 bases, the J end by 6 bases, with 5 bases between.